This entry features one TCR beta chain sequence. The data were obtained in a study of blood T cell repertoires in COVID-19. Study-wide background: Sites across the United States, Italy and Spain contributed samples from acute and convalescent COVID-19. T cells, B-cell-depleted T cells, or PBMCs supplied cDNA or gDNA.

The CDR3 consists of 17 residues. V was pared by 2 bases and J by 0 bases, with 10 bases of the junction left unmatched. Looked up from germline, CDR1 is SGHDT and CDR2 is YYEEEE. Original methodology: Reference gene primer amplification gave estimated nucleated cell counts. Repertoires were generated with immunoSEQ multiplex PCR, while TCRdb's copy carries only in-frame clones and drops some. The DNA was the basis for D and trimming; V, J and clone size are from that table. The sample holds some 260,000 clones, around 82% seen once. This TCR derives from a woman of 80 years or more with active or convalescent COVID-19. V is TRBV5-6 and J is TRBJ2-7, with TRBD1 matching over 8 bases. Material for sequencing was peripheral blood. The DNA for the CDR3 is TGTGCCAGCAGCTTTGGCGGGACAGGAATATTCTCCTACGAGCAGTACTTC. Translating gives CASSFGGTGIFSYEQYF. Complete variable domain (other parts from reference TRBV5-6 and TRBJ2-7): DAGVTQSPTHLIKTRGQQVTLRCSPKSGHDTVSWYQQALGQGPQFIFQYYEEEERQRGNFPDRFSGHQFPNYSSELNVNALLLGDSALYLCASSFGGTGIFSYEQYFGPGTRLTVT.